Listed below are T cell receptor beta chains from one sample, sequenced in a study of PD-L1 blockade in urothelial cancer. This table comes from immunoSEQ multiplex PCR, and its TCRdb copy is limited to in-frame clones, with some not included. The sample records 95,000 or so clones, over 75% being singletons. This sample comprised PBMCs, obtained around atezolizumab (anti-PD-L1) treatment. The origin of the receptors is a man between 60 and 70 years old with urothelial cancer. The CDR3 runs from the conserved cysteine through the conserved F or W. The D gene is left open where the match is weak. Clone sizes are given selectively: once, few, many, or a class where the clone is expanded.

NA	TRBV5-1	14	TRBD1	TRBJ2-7	CASSSAQGAYEQYF	TGCGCCAGCAGCTCAGCGCAGGGGGCCTACGAGCAGTACTTC
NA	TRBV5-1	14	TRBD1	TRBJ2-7	CASSLGQGRNEQYF	TGCGCCAGCAGCTTGGGACAGGGCAGGAACGAGCAGTACTTC
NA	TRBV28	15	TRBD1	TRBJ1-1	CASSNPGRGQTEAFF	TGTGCCAGCAGCAACCCTGGCAGGGGGCAAACTGAAGCTTTCTTT
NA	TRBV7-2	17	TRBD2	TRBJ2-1	CASSTTTSGRYYNEQFF	TGTGCCAGCAGCACCACGACTAGCGGGAGGTACTACAATGAGCAGTTCTTC
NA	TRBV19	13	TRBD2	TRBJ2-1	CASVAGTHNEQFF	TGTGCCAGCGTAGCGGGGACACACAATGAGCAGTTCTTC
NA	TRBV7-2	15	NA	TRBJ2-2	CASSLAGPNTGELFF	TGTGCCAGCAGCTTAGCGGGCCCGAACACCGGGGAGCTGTTTTTT
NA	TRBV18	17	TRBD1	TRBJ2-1	CASSPPRQGPSYNEQFF	TGTGCCAGCTCACCACCCCGACAGGGCCCCTCCTACAATGAGCAGTTCTTC
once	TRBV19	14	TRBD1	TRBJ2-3	CARGTGGLGDTQYF	TGTGCCAGAGGGACAGGGGGCTTGGGAGATACGCAGTATTTT
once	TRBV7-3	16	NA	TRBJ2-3	CASSLDFPRCTDTQYF	TGTGCCAGCAGCCTGGACTTTCCCCGGTGCACAGATACGCAGTATTTT
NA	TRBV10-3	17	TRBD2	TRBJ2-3	CAISDQTSGGSTDTQYF	TGTGCCATCAGTGACCAGACTAGCGGGGGTAGCACAGATACGCAGTATTTT
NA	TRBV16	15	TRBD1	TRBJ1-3	CASRQTGGSGNTIYF	TGTGCCAGCAGGCAGACAGGGGGCTCTGGAAACACCATATATTTT
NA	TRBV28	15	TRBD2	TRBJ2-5	CASSFRGGERETQYF	TGTGCCAGCAGTTTTCGCGGGGGGGAAAGAGAGACCCAGTACTTC
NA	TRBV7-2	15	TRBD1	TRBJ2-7	CASSSGQGGSYEQYF	TGTGCCAGCAGCTCCGGACAGGGGGGGAGTTACGAGCAGTACTTC
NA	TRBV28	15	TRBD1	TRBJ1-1	CASSFSGTGGREAFF	TGTGCCAGCAGTTTTTCCGGGACAGGGGGGCGTGAAGCTTTCTTT
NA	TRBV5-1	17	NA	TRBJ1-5	CASSLEGTGPGNQPQHF	TGCGCCAGCAGCTTGGAGGGTACAGGTCCGGGCAATCAGCCCCAGCATTTT
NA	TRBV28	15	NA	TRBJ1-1	CASRIPQGPNTEAFF	TGTGCCAGCAGGATCCCACAGGGACCGAACACTGAAGCTTTCTTT
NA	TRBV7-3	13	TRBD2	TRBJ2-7	CASSRGTSSEQYF	TGTGCCAGCAGTAGAGGGACTAGCTCCGAGCAGTACTTC
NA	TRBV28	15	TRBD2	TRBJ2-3	CASSYSGGGTDTQYF	TGTGCCAGCAGTTATAGCGGGGGAGGCACAGATACGCAGTATTTT
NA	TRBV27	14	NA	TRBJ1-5	CATSGRYSNQPQHF	TGTGCCACCTCAGGGCGTTATAGCAATCAGCCCCAGCATTTT
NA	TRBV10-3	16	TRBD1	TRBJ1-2	CAISSPGTGNNYGYTF	TGTGCCATCAGCTCCCCTGGGACAGGGAATAACTATGGCTACACCTTC
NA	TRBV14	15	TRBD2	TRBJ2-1	CASSQGAGGIAEQFF	TGTGCCAGCAGCCAAGGGGCGGGAGGGATTGCTGAGCAGTTCTTC
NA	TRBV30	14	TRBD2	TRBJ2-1	CAWSLGGRGDEQFF	TGTGCCTGGAGTCTCGGCGGGAGAGGGGATGAGCAGTTCTTC
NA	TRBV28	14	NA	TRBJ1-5	CASSSTGGNQPQHF	TGTGCCAGCAGTTCGACGGGGGGCAATCAGCCCCAGCATTTT
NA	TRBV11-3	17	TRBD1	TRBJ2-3	CASSFNRGGLGTDTQYF	TGTGCCAGCAGCTTCAACAGGGGCGGGTTAGGCACAGATACGCAGTATTTT
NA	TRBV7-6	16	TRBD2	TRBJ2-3	CASSTTSGRSTDTQYF	TGTGCCAGCAGCACGACTAGCGGGAGATCCACAGATACGCAGTATTTT
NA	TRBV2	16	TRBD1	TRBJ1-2	CASSESWTGGIYGYTF	TGTGCCAGCAGTGAATCGTGGACAGGGGGGATATATGGCTACACCTTC
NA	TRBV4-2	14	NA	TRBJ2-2	CASRAERNTGELFF	TGTGCCAGCAGGGCGGAGCGGAACACCGGGGAGCTGTTTTTT
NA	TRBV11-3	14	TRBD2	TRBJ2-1	CASSVSGGINEQFF	TGTGCCAGCAGCGTTAGCGGGGGTATCAATGAGCAGTTCTTC
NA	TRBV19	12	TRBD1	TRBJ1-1	CASRDREPEAFF	TGTGCCAGCCGGGACAGGGAGCCTGAAGCTTTCTTT
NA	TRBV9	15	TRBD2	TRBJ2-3	CASSARGGSTDTQYF	TGTGCCAGCAGCGCCCGCGGGGGGTCCACAGATACGCAGTATTTT
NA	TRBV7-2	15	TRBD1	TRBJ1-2	CASSSGTGGSYGYTF	TGTGCCAGCAGCTCCGGGACAGGGGGGTCCTATGGCTACACCTTC
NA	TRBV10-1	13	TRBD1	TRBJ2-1	CASSFLGTEEQFF	TGCGCCAGCAGTTTCCTCGGGACAGAAGAGCAGTTCTTC
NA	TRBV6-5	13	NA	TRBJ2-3	CASSLTPADTQYF	TGTGCCAGCAGTTTGACTCCAGCAGATACGCAGTATTTT
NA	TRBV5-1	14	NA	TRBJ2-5	CASSLPGMLETQYF	TGCGCCAGCAGCTTGCCCGGGATGCTCGAGACCCAGTACTTC
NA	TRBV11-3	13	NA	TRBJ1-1	CARLRGRATEAFF	TGTGCCAGGCTACGCGGCAGGGCCACTGAAGCTTTCTTT
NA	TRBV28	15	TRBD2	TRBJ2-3	CASSPLRGEGDTQYF	TGTGCCAGCAGTCCTCTACGGGGGGAGGGGGATACGCAGTATTTT
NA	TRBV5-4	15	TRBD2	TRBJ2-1	CASSPGGAGVYEQFF	TGTGCCAGCAGCCCCGGGGGAGCGGGGGTGTATGAGCAGTTCTTC
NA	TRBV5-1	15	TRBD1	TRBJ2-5	CASSSGQGARETQYF	TGCGCCAGCAGCTCGGGACAGGGGGCACGAGAGACCCAGTACTTC
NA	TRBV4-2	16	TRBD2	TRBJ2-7	CASSQDLAGALTEQYF	TGTGCCAGCAGCCAAGATTTAGCGGGAGCCCTGACGGAGCAGTACTTC
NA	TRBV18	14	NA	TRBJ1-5	CASSPGSGNQPQHF	TGTGCCAGCTCACCAGGTTCAGGGAATCAGCCCCAGCATTTT
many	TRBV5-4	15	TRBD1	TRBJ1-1	CASRANRGRLTEAFF	TGTGCCAGCAGGGCAAACAGGGGGCGTTTGACTGAAGCTTTCTTT
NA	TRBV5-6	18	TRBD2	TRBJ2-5	CASSLGLAGGGVQETQYF	TGTGCCAGCAGCTTGGGACTAGCGGGAGGCGGGGTTCAAGAGACCCAGTACTTC
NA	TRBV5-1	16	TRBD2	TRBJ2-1	CASSLAGDVGVNEQFF	TGCGCCAGCAGCCTAGCGGGAGATGTCGGAGTCAATGAGCAGTTCTTC
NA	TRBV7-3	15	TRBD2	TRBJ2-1	CASSRGLAGSDEQFF	TGTGCCAGCAGCCGTGGGCTAGCGGGAAGCGATGAGCAGTTCTTC
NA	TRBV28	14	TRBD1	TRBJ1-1	CASSRDSMNTEAFF	TGTGCCAGCAGCCGGGACAGCATGAACACTGAAGCTTTCTTT
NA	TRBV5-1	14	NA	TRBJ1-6	CASSFGQINSPLHF	TGCGCCAGCAGCTTTGGACAGATTAATTCACCCCTCCACTTT
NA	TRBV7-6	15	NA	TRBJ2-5	CASSLVSDNQETQYF	TGTGCCAGCAGCTTAGTATCGGACAACCAAGAGACCCAGTACTTC
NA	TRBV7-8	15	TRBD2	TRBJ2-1	CASTEAGVSYNEQFF	TGTGCCAGCACGGAGGCGGGAGTGTCCTACAATGAGCAGTTCTTC
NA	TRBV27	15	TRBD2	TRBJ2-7	CASSLSGRSLYEQYF	TGTGCCAGCAGTTTAAGCGGGAGGTCCCTCTACGAGCAGTACTTC
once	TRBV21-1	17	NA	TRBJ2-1	CASSKGSSGGRSNEQFF	TGTGCCAGCAGCAAAGGGTCTAGCGGGGGCAGATCCAATGAGCAGTTCTTC
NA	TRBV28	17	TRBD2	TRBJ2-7	CASNGLAGTNLFYEQYF	TGTGCCAGCAACGGACTAGCGGGAACAAACCTTTTCTACGAGCAGTACTTC
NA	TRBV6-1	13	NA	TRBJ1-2	CASSEGSIAGYTF	TGTGCCAGCAGTGAGGGGAGTATTGCTGGCTACACCTTC
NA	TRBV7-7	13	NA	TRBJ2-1	CASSLGAEGEQFF	TGTGCCAGCAGCTTAGGGGCCGAGGGTGAGCAGTTCTTC